This TCR beta chain was sequenced during a study of blood T cells in healthy people across ages. Study observations and caveats: CMV status of donors was unknown, possibly confounding expanded clonotype changes.

V was trimmed by 4 bases and J by 6 bases, leaving 18 bases between them. Germline values: CDR1 ENHRY, CDR2 SYGVKD. CDR3 length equals 15 residues. A second PCR of roughly 7 to 11 cycles used a sample-barcoded 5' primer and a J-beta primer mix. Each cDNA molecule was tagged by a template-switch adaptor with 12 random nucleotides. Every individual sample yielded 3 million or more paired-end reads (each containing CDR3). TCRdb called the 5' RACE reads again in MiXCR, with one record for every CDR3 protein. The data hold more than 650,000 distinct CDR3 sequences, with about 53% observed a single time. Turning to this clonotype: Its matching antigen is unknown.

Sequencing was performed on blood. The rearrangement links TRBV10-3 to TRBJ1-2, with D tentatively TRBD1 (6 bases). The source is a man aged 80 or over in good health. This CDR3 is CAISALGGRNDGYTF. The CDR3 DNA reads as TGTGCCATCAGTGCCCTTGGGGGGCGGAACGATGGCTACACCTTC.